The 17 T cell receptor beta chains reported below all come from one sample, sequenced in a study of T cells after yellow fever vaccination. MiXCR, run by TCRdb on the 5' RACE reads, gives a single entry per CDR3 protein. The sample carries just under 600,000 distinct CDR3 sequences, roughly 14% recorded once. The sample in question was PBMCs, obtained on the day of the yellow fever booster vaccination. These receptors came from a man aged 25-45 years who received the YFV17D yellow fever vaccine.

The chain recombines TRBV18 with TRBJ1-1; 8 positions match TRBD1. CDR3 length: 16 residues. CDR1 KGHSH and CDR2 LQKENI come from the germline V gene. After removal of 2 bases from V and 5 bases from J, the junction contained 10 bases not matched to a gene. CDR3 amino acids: CASSPTPGQGLTEAFF. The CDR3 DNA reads TGTGCCAGCTCACCAACTCCAGGACAGGGATTGACTGAAGCTTTCTTT.

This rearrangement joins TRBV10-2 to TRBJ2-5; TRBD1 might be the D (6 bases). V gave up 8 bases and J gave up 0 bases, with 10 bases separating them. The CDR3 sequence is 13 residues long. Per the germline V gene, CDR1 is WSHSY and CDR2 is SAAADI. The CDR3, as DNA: TGCGCCAGCCGATGGACAGACCAAGAGACCCAGTACTTC. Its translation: CASRWTDQETQYF.

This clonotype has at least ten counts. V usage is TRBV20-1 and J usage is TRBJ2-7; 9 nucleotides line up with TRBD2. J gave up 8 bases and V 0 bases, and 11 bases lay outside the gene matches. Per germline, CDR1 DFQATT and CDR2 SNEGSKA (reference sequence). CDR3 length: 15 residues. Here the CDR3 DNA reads TGCAGTGCTAGAGAGGCTAGCGGGATTGGAAGAAAGCAGTACTTC. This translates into CSAREASGIGRKQYF.

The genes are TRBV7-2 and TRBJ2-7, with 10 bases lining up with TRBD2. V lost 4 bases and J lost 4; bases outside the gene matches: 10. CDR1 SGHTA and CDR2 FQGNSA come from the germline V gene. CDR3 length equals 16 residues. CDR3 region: CASSSSISGRIYEQYF. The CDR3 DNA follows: TGTGCCAGCAGCTCTTCTATTAGCGGGAGGATTTACGAGCAGTACTTC.

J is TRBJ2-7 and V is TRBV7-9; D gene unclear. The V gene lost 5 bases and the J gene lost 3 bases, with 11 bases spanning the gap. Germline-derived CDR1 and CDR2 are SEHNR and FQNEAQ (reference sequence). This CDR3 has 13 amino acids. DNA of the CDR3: TGTGCCAGCAGCCACCCCCCGAGCTACGAGCAGTACTTC. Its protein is CASSHPPSYEQYF.

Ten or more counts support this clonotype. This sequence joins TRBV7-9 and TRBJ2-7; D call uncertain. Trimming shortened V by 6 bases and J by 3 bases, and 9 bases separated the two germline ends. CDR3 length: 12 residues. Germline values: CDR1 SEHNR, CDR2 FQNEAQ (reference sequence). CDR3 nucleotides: TGTGCCAGCAGTCCTCGCGGCTACGAGCAGTACTTC. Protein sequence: CASSPRGYEQYF.

CDR3 region: CASSTSGEETQYF. CDR3 bases: TGTGCCAGCAGCACTAGCGGGGAAGAGACCCAGTACTTC. The V call is TRBV7-2, the J call TRBJ2-5; 10 bases line up with TRBD2. Per the germline V gene, CDR1 is SGHTA and CDR2 is FQGNSA. The CDR3 length is 13 residues. V lost 5 bases to trimming and J lost 3 bases; unmatched junction nucleotides: 0.

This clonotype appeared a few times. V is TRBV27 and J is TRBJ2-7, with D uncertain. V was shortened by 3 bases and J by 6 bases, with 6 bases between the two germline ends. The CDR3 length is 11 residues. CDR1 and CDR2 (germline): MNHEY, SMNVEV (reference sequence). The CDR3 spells CASSFASEQYF. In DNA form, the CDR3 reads TGTGCCAGCAGTTTCGCATCCGAGCAGTACTTC.

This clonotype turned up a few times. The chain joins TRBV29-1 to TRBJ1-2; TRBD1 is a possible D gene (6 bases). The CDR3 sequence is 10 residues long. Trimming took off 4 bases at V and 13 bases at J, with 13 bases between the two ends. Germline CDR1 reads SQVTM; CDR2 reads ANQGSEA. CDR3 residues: CSVAGQQVTF. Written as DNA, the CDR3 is TGCAGCGTTGCAGGACAGCAAGTCACCTTC.

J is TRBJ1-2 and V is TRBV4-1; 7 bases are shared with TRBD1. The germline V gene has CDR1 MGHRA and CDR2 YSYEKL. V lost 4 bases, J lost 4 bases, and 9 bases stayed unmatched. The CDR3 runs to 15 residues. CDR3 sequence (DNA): TGCGCCAGCAGCCTTAGTCAACAGGGGCCCTATGGCTACACCTTC. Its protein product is CASSLSQQGPYGYTF.

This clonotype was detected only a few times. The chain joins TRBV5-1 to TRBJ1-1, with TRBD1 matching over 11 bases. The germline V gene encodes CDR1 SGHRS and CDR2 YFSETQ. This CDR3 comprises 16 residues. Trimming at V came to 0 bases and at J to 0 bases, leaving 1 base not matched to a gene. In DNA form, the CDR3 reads TGCGCCAGCAGCTTGGGGACAGGGGGCCTGAACACTGAAGCTTTCTTT. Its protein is CASSLGTGGLNTEAFF.

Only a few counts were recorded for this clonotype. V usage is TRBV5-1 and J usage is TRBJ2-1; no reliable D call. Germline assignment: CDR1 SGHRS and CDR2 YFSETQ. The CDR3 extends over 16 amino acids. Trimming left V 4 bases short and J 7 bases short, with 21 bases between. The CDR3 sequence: CASSPQAAGFGNEQFF. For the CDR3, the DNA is TGCGCCAGCAGCCCTCAAGCAGCTGGGTTCGGTAATGAGCAGTTCTTC.

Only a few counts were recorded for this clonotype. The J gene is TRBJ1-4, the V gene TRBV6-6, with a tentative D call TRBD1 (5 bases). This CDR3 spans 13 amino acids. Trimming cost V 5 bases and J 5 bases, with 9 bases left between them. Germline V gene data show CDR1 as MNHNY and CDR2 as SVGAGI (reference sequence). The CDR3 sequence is CASSRDSNEKLFF. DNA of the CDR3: TGTGCCAGCAGTAGGGACTCGAATGAAAAACTGTTTTTT.

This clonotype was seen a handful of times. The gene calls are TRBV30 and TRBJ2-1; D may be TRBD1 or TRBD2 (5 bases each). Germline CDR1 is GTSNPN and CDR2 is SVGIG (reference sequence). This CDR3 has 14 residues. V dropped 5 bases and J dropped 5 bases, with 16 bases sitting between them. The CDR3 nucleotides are TGTGCCTGGTTGGGACCCCCCGTCCACAATGAGCAGTTCTTC. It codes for CAWLGPPVHNEQFF.

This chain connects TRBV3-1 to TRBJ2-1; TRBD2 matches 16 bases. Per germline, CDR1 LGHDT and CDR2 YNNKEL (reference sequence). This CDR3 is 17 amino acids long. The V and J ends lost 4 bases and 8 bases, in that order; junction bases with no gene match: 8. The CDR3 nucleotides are TGTGCCAGCAGCCGTAGGTCCGGGACTAGCGGGAGGGATGAGCAGTTCTTC. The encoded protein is CASSRRSGTSGRDEQFF.

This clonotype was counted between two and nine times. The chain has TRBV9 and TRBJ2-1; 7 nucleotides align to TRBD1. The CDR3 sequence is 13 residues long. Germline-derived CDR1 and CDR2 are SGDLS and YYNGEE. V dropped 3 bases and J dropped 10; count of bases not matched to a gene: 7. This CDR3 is CASSAGTEEEQFF. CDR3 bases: TGTGCCAGCAGCGCCGGGACAGAAGAAGAGCAGTTCTTC. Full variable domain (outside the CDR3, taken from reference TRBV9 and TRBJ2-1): DSGVTQTPKHLITATGQRVTLRCSPRSGDLSVYWYQQSLDQGLQFLIQYYNGEERAKGNILERFSAQQFPDLHSELNLSSLELGDSALYFCASSAGTEEEQFFGPGTRLTVL.

This CDR3 reads CASSRLGDSDTQYF. CDR3 nucleotide sequence: TGTGCCAGCAGCCGCCTGGGGGATTCAGATACGCAGTATTTT. This rearrangement joins TRBV7-9 to TRBJ2-3; D assignment may be TRBD1 or TRBD2 (5 bases each). The V gene lost 5 bases and the J gene lost 4 bases, with 13 bases spanning the gap. Germline CDR1 SEHNR, CDR2 FQNEAQ (reference sequence). The CDR3 extends over 14 amino acids.